In its sample, the clone carrying this T cell receptor (beta chain) was seen a few times. Per the original data handling: Cell counts per sample came from amplifying reference gene primers. Produced via immunoSEQ multiplex PCR; TCRdb's table is partial and in-frame only. Clonal size and the V and J genes are those of that table, whereas D and trimming came from the DNA. The sample has 90,000 to 100,000 clones, around 75% seen once; the top ten hold roughly 24%. The data were obtained in a study of blood T cell repertoires in COVID-19. Overall study: Collection of acute and convalescent COVID-19 samples took place in the United States, Italy and Spain. The cDNA or gDNA used as material had been derived from T cells, B-cell-depleted T cells, or PBMCs.

The CDR3 is made up of 13 amino acids. Germline values: CDR1 LGHDT, CDR2 YNNKEL (reference sequence). V dropped 5 bases and J dropped 7; count of bases not matched to a gene: 4. This sequence originates from a man in his 70s with acute or convalescent COVID-19. The sequenced sample was peripheral blood. V and J are TRBV3-1 (or the pseudogene TRBV3-2) and TRBJ1-5; 8 bases fit TRBD1. CDR3 protein: CASSGQGRQPQHF. The CDR3 DNA is TGTGCCAGCAGCGGACAGGGTCGGCAGCCCCAGCATTTT.